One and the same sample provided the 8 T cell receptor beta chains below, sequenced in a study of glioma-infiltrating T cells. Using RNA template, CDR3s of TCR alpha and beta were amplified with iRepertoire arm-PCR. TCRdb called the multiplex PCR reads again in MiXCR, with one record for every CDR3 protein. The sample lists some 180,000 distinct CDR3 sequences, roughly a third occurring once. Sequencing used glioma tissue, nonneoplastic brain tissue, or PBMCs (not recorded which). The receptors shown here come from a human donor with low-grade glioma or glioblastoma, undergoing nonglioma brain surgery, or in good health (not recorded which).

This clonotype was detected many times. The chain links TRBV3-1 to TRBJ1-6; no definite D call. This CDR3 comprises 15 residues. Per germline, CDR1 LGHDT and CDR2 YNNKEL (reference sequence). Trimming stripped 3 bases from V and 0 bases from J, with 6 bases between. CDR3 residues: CASSQGNSYNSPLHF. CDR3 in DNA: TGTGCCAGCAGCCAGGGCAACTCCTATAATTCACCCCTCCACTTT. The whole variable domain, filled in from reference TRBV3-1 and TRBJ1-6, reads DTAVSQTPKYLVTQMGNDKSIKCEQNLGHDTMYWYKQDSKKFLKIMFSYNNKELIINETVPNRFSPKSPDKAHLNLHINSLELGDSAVYFCASSQGNSYNSPLHFGNGTRLTVT.

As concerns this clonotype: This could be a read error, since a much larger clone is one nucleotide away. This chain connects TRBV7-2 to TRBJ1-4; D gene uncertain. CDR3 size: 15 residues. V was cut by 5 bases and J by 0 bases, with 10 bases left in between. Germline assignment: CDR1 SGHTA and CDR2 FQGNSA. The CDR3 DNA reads TGTGCCAGCAGCCGTTGGGGAACAACTAATGAAAAACTGTTTTTT. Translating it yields CASSRWGTTNEKLFF.

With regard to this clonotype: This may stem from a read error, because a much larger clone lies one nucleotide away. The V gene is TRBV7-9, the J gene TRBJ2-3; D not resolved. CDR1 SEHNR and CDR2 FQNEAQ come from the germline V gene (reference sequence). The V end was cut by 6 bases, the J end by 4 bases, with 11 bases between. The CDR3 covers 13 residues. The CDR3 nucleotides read TGTGCCAGCAGACCCCGCATCCCAGATACGCAGTATTTT. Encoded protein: CASRPRIPDTQYF.

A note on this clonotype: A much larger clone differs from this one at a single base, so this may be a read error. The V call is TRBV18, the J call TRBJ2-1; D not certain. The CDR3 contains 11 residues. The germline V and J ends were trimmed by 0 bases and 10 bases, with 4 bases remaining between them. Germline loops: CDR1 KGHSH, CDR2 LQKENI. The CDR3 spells CASSPPYEQFF. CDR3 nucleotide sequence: TGTGCCAGCTCACCACCCTACGAGCAGTTCTTC.

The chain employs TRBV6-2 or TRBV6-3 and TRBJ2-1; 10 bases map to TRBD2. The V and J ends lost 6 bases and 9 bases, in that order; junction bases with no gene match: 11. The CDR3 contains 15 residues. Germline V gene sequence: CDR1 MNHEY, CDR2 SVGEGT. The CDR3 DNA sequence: TGTGCCAGCAGCTCCACCGGGACTAGCGATATTGAGCAGTTCTTC. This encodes CASSSTGTSDIEQFF.

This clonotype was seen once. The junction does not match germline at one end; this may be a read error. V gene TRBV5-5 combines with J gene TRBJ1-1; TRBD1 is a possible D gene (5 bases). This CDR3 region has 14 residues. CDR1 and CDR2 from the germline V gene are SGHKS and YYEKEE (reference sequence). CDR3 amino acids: CASSLFGGTTDAFF. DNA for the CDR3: TGTGCCAGCAGCTTGTTCGGGGGAACAACTGATGCTTTCTTT.

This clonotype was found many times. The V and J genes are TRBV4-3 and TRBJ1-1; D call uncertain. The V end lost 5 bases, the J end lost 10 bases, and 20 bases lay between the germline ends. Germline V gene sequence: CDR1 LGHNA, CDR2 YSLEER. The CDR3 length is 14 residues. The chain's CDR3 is CASSVVTGGSGAFF. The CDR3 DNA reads TGCGCCAGCAGCGTCGTCACGGGCGGGAGTGGAGCTTTCTTT.

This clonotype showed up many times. The CDR3 is CASSSPGLAGGYEQYF. The CDR3 DNA sequence: TGTGCCAGCAGCTCCCCGGGACTAGCGGGAGGGTACGAGCAGTACTTC. This rearrangement joins TRBV7-6 to TRBJ2-7; 16 positions agree with TRBD2. V trimming: 4 bases; J trimming: 4 bases; junction bases outside the gene matches: 4. The CDR3 sequence is 16 residues long. Germline values: CDR1 SGHVS, CDR2 FNYEAQ.